The 5 T cell receptor beta chains given below trace back to one sample, sequenced in a study of shared clonotypes between healthy human individuals. The method was immunoSEQ multiplex PCR; TCRdb's version includes in-frame clones alone and lacks a portion of them. This table has more than 900,000 clones, more than 75% appearing once. Sequenced: memory CD4+ T cells from PBMCs. Sample subset: CD45RA-negative fraction. The receptors were sampled from a man aged 18-30 years in good health. Some clones in this sample may be carry-over from other donors' samples.

Only one count was recorded for this clone. The chain joins TRBV7-9 to TRBJ1-4; a possible D gene is TRBD1 (5 bases). The CDR3 is 16 amino acids. Trimming left V 1 base short and J 3 bases short, with 12 bases between. Germline values: CDR1 SEHNR, CDR2 FQNEAQ (reference sequence). This CDR3 reads CASSLGNGGANEKLFF. The CDR3 region has the DNA TGTGCCAGCAGCTTAGGAAACGGGGGGGCTAATGAAAAACTGTTTTTT.

To note about this clone: The same CDR3 also results from other DNA sequences found in this sample. The chain carries TRBV29-1 and TRBJ2-7; perhaps D is TRBD1 or TRBD2 (5 bases each). Trimming pared 7 bases from V and 1 base from J, leaving 17 bases between. Germline V lookup: CDR1 SQVTM, CDR2 ANQGSEA. The CDR3 covers 14 residues. CDR3 sequence (DNA): TGCAGCGCAAGAACCGGGACGGAATCCTACGAGCAGTACTTC. Protein product: CSARTGTESYEQYF.

This clone was picked up one time. This chain links TRBV6-1 with TRBJ2-3; D tentatively fits TRBD1 or TRBD2 (5 bases each). V was clipped by 5 bases and J by 6 bases, with 9 bases between them. The CDR3 has 12 amino acids. The germline V gene encodes CDR1 MNHNS and CDR2 SASEGT. Here the CDR3 DNA reads TGTGCCAGCAGTCTTTGGGGGGATACGCAGTATTTT. Translating it yields CASSLWGDTQYF.

The chain uses TRBV29-1 and TRBJ1-2; TRBD1 aligns across 7 bases. Germline loops: CDR1 SQVTM, CDR2 ANQGSEA. This CDR3 region has 14 residues. V was clipped by 6 bases and J by 2 bases; unmatched bases: 9. The CDR3 DNA follows: TGCAGCGTAACACCCGGGACAGCAAACTATGGCTACACCTTC. Amino acids: CSVTPGTANYGYTF. Full variable domain (remainder filled in from reference TRBV29-1 and TRBJ1-2): SAVISQKPSRDICQRGTSLTIQCQVDSQVTMMFWYRQQPGQSLTLIATANQGSEATYESGFVIDKFPISRPNLTFSTLTVSNMSPEDSSIYLCSVTPGTANYGYTFGSGTRLTVV.

This clone has only a few counts. The V and J genes are TRBV28 and TRBJ2-7; 9 bases map to TRBD2. The V segment lost 5 bases and the J segment 4 bases; nucleotides outside the gene matches: 6. The CDR3 sequence is 14 residues long. Germline assignment: CDR1 MDHEN and CDR2 SYDVKM. CDR3 sequence reads: CASSTPSGIYEQYF. The CDR3 bases are TGTGCCAGCAGTACTCCTAGCGGGATATACGAGCAGTACTTC.